This T cell receptor (beta chain) originates from a study of blood T cells in healthy people across ages. The second PCR ran roughly 6 to 11 cycles with a sample-barcoded 5' primer and J-beta primers. MiXCR, run by TCRdb on the 5' RACE reads, gives a single entry per CDR3 protein. The sample consists of 1.8 million or so distinct CDR3 sequences, 35% to 50% of them appearing once. Whole-study results and caveats: Naive CD4+ cell counts and diversity both ran higher in long-lived than in aged donors.

In the case of this clonotype: The antigen is unknown.

CDR1 MRHNA and CDR2 SNTAGT come from the germline V gene. The CDR3 covers 13 residues. Trimming cost V 10 bases and J 8 bases, with 18 bases left between them. Source material: blood. The chain employs TRBV6-4 and TRBJ2-1; D unclear. This clonotype originated in a human donor in good health. The CDR3: CATSSEPMDEQFF. For the CDR3, the DNA is TGTGCCACCAGCTCAGAGCCTATGGATGAGCAGTTCTTC.